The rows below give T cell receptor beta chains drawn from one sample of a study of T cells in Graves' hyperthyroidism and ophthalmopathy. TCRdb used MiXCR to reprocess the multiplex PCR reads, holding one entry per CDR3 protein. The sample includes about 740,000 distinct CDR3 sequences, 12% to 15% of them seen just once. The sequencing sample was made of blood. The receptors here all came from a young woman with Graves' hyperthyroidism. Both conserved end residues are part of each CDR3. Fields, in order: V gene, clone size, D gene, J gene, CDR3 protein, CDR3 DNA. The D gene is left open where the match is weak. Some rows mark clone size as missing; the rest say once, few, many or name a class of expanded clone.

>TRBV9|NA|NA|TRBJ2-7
CAGSVASGSYEQYF
TGTGCCGGCAGCGTAGCGTCGGGTTCCTACGAGCAGTACTTC
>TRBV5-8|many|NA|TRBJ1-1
CASSRAGGATEAFF
TGTGCCAGCAGCCGCGCCGGGGGCGCGACTGAAGCTTTCTTT
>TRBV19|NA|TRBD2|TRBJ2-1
CASTIGGREQFF
TGTGCCAGTACCATCGGCGGGAGGGAGCAGTTCTTC
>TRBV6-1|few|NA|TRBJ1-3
CASHIENTIYF
TGTGCCAGCCACATCGAAAACACCATATATTTT
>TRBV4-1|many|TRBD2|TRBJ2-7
CASSPISAGEYEQYF
TGCGCCAGCAGCCCAATAAGCGCGGGGGAATACGAGCAGTACTTC
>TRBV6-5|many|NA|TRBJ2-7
CASSYSQSEQYF
TGTGCCAGCAGTTACTCCCAGTCCGAGCAGTACTTC
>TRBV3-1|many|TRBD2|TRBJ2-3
CASSLQVAGADTQYF
TGTGCCAGCAGCCTGCAAGTAGCGGGAGCAGATACGCAGTATTTT
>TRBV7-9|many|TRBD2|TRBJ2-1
CASSLLTSASPYNEQFF
TGTGCCAGCAGTTTACTTACTAGCGCCTCTCCCTACAATGAGCAGTTCTTC
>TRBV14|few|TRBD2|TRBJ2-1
CASSQESPLLAGPLEQFF
TGTGCCAGCAGCCAAGAAAGTCCTCTACTAGCGGGACCTCTTGAGCAGTTCTTC
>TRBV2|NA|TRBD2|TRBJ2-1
CASKKGLAAYNEQFF
TGTGCCAGCAAAAAAGGTCTAGCGGCCTACAATGAGCAGTTCTTC
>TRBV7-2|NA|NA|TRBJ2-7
CAGSFSGGPVAYEQYF
TGTGCCGGCAGCTTTTCAGGAGGGCCCGTCGCCTACGAGCAGTACTTC
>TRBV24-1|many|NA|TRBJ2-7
CATSDPGRSYEQYF
TGTGCCACCAGTGACCCCGGACGGAGCTACGAGCAGTACTTC
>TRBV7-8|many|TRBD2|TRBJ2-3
CASSSEGLAGDTQYF
TGTGCCAGCAGCTCGGAGGGACTAGCGGGAGATACGCAGTATTTT
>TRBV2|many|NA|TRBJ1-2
CASSVGHLYGYTF
TGTGCCAGCAGTGTGGGGCACCTCTATGGCTACACCTTC
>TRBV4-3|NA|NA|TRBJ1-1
CASSQDGEDPGTFF
TGCGCCAGCAGCCAAGACGGGGAGGATCCGGGAACTTTCTTT
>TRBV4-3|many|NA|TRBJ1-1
CASSQDITPSVNTEAFF
TGCGCCAGCAGCCAAGATATCACCCCCAGTGTGAACACTGAAGCTTTCTTT
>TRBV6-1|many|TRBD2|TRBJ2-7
CASRDSGSSYEQYF
TGTGCCAGCAGGGATAGCGGGTCCTCCTACGAGCAGTACTTC
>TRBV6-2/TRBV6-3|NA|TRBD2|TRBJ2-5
CASSPDSSGLQETQYF
TGTGCCAGCAGCCCCGACTCTAGCGGATTGCAAGAGACCCAGTACTTC
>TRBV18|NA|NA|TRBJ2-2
CASSPAWSGELFF
TGTGCCAGCTCACCAGCGTGGTCCGGGGAGCTGTTTTTT
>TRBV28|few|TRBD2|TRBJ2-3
CASSFPGGETDTQYF
TGTGCCAGCAGTTTTCCGGGAGGGGAGACAGATACGCAGTATTTT
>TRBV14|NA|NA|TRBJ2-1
CASSQGGGSGVAFF
TGTGCCAGCAGCCAAGGTGGGGGCTCAGGGGTGGCGTTCTTC
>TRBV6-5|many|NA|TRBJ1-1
CASSYSRSAEAFF
TGTGCCAGCAGTTACTCACGGTCCGCTGAAGCTTTCTTT
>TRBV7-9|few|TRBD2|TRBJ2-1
CASSSFPEGDYDSHEQFF
TGTGCCAGCAGCTCTTTTCCGGAAGGGGACTATGACTCCCATGAGCAGTTCTTC
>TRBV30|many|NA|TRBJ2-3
CAWMRGVKLTDTQYF
TGTGCCTGGATGAGGGGCGTCAAACTCACAGATACGCAGTATTTT
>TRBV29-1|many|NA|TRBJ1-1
CSVENTEAFF
TGCAGCGTTGAGAACACTGAAGCTTTCTTT
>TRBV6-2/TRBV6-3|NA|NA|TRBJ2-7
CASSYGAGTTYEQYF
TGTGCCAGCAGTTACGGGGCCGGGACAACCTACGAGCAGTACTTC
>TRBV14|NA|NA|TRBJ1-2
CASSQVDGGFGPTRPKDLYGYTF
TGTGCCAGCAGCCAAGTAGATGGGGGGTTCGGTCCGACTCGCCCAAAAGATCTATATGGCTACACCTTC
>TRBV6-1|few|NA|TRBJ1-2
CASRPERVNGYTF
TGTGCCAGCAGGCCCGAGCGGGTTAATGGCTACACCTTC
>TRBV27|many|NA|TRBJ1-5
CASSPRQGFDQPQHF
TGTGCCAGCAGTCCTCGTCAGGGCTTCGATCAGCCCCAGCATTTT
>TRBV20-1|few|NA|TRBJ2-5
CSASHRQETQYF
TGCAGTGCTAGCCACAGGCAAGAGACCCAGTACTTC
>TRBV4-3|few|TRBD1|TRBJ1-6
CASSRDWGAGGGRSPLHF
TGCGCCAGCAGCCGAGATTGGGGGGCAGGGGGAGGAAGATCACCCCTCCACTTT
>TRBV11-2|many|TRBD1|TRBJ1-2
CASRQGGYGYTF
TGTGCCAGCAGGCAGGGGGGGTATGGCTACACCTTC
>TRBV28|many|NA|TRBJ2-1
CASRYIAEGSNEQFF
TGTGCCAGCAGATACATAGCGGAAGGTTCCAATGAGCAGTTCTTC
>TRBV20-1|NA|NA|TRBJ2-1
CSATGSTYNEQFF
TGCAGTGCTACAGGGTCTACCTACAATGAGCAGTTCTTC
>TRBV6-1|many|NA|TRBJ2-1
CASSVASSYNEQFF
TGTGCCAGCAGTGTTGCAAGCTCCTACAATGAGCAGTTCTTC
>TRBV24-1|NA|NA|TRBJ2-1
CATSDLQIGGSDDEQFF
TGTGCCACCAGTGATTTGCAAATAGGTGGCTCGGATGATGAGCAGTTCTTC
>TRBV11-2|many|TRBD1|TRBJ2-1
CASSPRKKTGLSCNEQFF
TGTGCCAGCAGCCCACGCAAAAAGACAGGGCTCTCCTGCAATGAGCAGTTCTTC
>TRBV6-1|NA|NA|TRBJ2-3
CASSDQGGDTQYF
TGTGCCAGCAGTGATCAGGGTGGAGATACGCAGTATTTT
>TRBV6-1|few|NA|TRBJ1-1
CASSAIQRNTEAFF
TGTGCCAGCAGTGCAATTCAGAGGAACACTGAAGCTTTCTTT
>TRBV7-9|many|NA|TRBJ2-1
CASNLPRGENNEQFF
TGTGCCAGCAACTTACCCAGGGGCGAAAACAATGAGCAGTTCTTC